The TCR beta chain described here comes from a study of beta chain features in type 1 diabetes. Sorted populations were all over 95% pure. Expressed TCRB transcripts got sequenced, as all isolated RNA was reverse transcribed. Clones were read by immunoSEQ multiplex PCR, and TCRdb kept only the in-frame ones, dropping some. The sample has fewer than 900,000 clones, 15% to 20% seen once. The CDR3 covers 16 residues. CDR1 is LNHDA and CDR2 is SQIVND in the germline V gene (reference sequence). V was trimmed by 3 bases and J by 3 bases, leaving 14 bases between them. On this clone: Its antigen is undetermined.

Study-level findings and limits: Any HLA type influence on TCRB rearrangement was left unresolved here.

What was sequenced was naive CD4+ T cells from blood. V and J are TRBV19 and TRBJ2-2, with D perhaps matching TRBD2 (6 bases). The receptor comes from a woman aged 18-29 years in good health. The CDR3 region is CASSMYSGVYTGELFF. CDR3 nucleotide sequence: TGTGCCAGTAGTATGTACTCGGGAGTCTACACCGGGGAGCTGTTTTTT.